The 30 T cell receptor beta chains in this list originate from one sample, sequenced in a study of blood T cell repertoires in COVID-19. Assay used: immunoSEQ multiplex PCR; TCRdb lists only in-frame clones, some missing. The sample yields tens of thousands of clones, over 75% seen once. Sequenced sample: peripheral blood. Receptor source: a woman between 55 and 75 years old with acute or convalescent COVID-19.

The chain joins TRBV10-3 to TRBJ1-5, with 11 bases fitting TRBD1. Germline V lookup: CDR1 ENHRY, CDR2 SYGVKD. After removal of 5 bases from V and 2 bases from J, the junction contained 2 bases not matched to a gene. This CDR3 region has 15 residues. CDR3 nucleotide sequence: TGTGCCATCAGTAGGACAGGGGGCGGCAATCAGCCCCAGCATTTT. Residues: CAISRTGGGNQPQHF.

This clone was observed a handful of times. The CDR3 is CASSPSVGRNEQFF. The CDR3 coding sequence is TGTGCCAGCAGCCCCTCAGTGGGGAGAAATGAGCAGTTCTTC. The genes are TRBV7-9 and TRBJ2-1, with a possible D match to TRBD2 (5 bases). Trimming cost V 5 bases and J 7 bases, with 15 bases left between them. From germline, CDR1 is SEHNR and CDR2 FQNEAQ (reference sequence). The CDR3 has 14 residues.

The J gene is TRBJ2-1, the V gene TRBV5-1; 16 nucleotides line up with TRBD2. The CDR3 loop spans 19 amino acids. Germline values: CDR1 SGHRS, CDR2 YFSETQ. V lost 0 bases, J lost 7 bases, and 10 bases stayed unmatched. This CDR3 reads CASSLAGTSGGAHRNEQFF. In nucleotides, the CDR3 is TGCGCCAGCAGCTTGGCCGGGACTAGCGGGGGGGCTCATAGGAATGAGCAGTTCTTC.

The V gene is TRBV3-1 (or the pseudogene TRBV3-2), the J gene TRBJ2-5; a possible D gene is TRBD2 (7 bases). V was shortened by 2 bases and J by 6 bases, with 13 bases between the two germline ends. The CDR3 runs 14 residues. The germline gives CDR1 LGHDT, CDR2 YNNKEL (reference sequence). CDR3 protein: CASSQKGGEKTQYF. DNA for the CDR3: TGTGCCAGCAGCCAAAAGGGGGGGGAAAAGACCCAGTACTTC.

V gene TRBV19 combines with J gene TRBJ2-1, with 9 bases matching TRBD2. The germline V gene has CDR1 LNHDA and CDR2 SQIVND (reference sequence). The V and J ends lost 5 bases and 0 bases, in that order; junction bases with no gene match: 2. The CDR3 length is 15 residues. CDR3 nucleotides: TGTGCCAGTAGTCTTAGCGGGAGCTCCTACAATGAGCAGTTCTTC. Its translation is CASSLSGSSYNEQFF.

The chain couples TRBV9 to TRBJ2-2, with 9 bases aligning to TRBD1. The CDR3 loop spans 15 amino acids. With 7 bases clipped from V and 4 bases from J, the junction kept 8 bases outside the gene matches. The germline CDR1 and CDR2 sequences are SGDLS and YYNGEE. DNA for the CDR3: TGTGCCAGCTCCACCGGGACAGGGCCCACCGGGGAGCTGTTTTTT. Its translation is CASSTGTGPTGELFF.

V is TRBV7-3 and J is TRBJ2-2; D is unclear. The CDR3 is 16 residues long. Germline V gene data show CDR1 as SGHTA and CDR2 as FQGTGA. Deletions cut 0 bases from V and 7 bases from J, with 15 bases between. CDR3 DNA: TGTGCCAGCAGCTTAACGTTTACCGGGTTCGACGGGGAGCTGTTTTTT. Its translation: CASSLTFTGFDGELFF.

In this sample, this clone turned up once. The V gene is TRBV2, the J gene TRBJ1-2, with 9 bases fitting TRBD1. Trimming at V came to 8 bases and at J to 5 bases, leaving 6 bases not matched to a gene. CDR3 length equals 13 residues. Germline CDR1 and CDR2: SNHLY and FYNNEI. The CDR3 DNA follows: TGTGCCAGCCTTAAGGGACAGGGATATGGCTACACCTTC. It specifies CASLKGQGYGYTF. Using reference TRBV2 and TRBJ1-2 for the parts outside the CDR3, the full variable domain is EPEVTQTPSHQVTQMGQEVILRCVPISNHLYFYWYRQILGQKVEFLVSFYNNEISEKSEIFDDQFSVERPDGSNFTLKIRSTKLEDSAMYFCASLKGQGYGYTFGSGTRLTVV.

The V gene is TRBV2, the J gene TRBJ2-7; possibly TRBD2 for D (6 bases). CDR1 is SNHLY, CDR2 FYNNEI, per germline. The CDR3 consists of 13 residues. V dropped 4 bases and J dropped 4 bases, with 11 bases sitting between them. CDR3 coding DNA: TGTGCCAGCAGTGTCCTGGAGGGATACGAGCAGTACTTC. Its translation is CASSVLEGYEQYF.

This chain joins TRBV28 and TRBJ1-1, with 10 bases that match TRBD1. Germline values: CDR1 MDHEN, CDR2 SYDVKM. Germline trimming cut 5 bases from V and 5 bases from J; bases unmatched to any gene: 11. The CDR3 length is 16 residues. The CDR3 nucleotides are TGTGCCAGCAGTCCCTCGACAGGGGGCAGAGGTACTGAAGCTTTCTTT. It yields the protein CASSPSTGGRGTEAFF.

In this sample, this clone turned up a few times. This chain connects TRBV29-1 to TRBJ2-7; 7 bases are shared with TRBD1. J gave up 7 bases and V 4 bases, and 10 bases lay outside the gene matches. The CDR3 sequence is 13 residues long. The V gene's germline CDR1 is SQVTM and CDR2 ANQGSEA. Here the CDR3 DNA reads TGCAGCGTTGTGACAGGGCGAGCTGGGGAGCAGTACTTC. Translated, it gives CSVVTGRAGEQYF.

The chain joins TRBV5-1 to TRBJ2-1; 7 positions agree with TRBD1. Trimming at V came to 2 bases and at J to 6 bases, leaving 8 bases not matched to a gene. CDR3 size: 15 residues. Per the germline V gene, CDR1 is SGHRS and CDR2 is YFSETQ. In DNA, the CDR3 is TGCGCCAGCAGCTTATTCCGGGACAGAGGCAATGAGCAGTTCTTC. Translated: CASSLFRDRGNEQFF.

The chain is built from TRBV2 and TRBJ1-2; TRBD1 matches at 8 bases. Germline CDR1 and CDR2: SNHLY and FYNNEI. This CDR3 is 12 amino acids long. The junction had 7 bases not matched to a gene; V was cut back by 8 bases and J by 8 bases. The CDR3 protein is CASHGQGWGYTF. For the CDR3, the DNA is TGTGCCAGCCACGGACAGGGATGGGGCTACACCTTC.

This clone has more than one count but fewer than ten. The V and J genes are TRBV29-1 and TRBJ2-3; D not certain. V was shortened by 3 bases and J by 7 bases, with 14 bases between the two germline ends. The CDR3 is 13 residues long. Germline V CDR1 and CDR2: SQVTM, ANQGSEA. CDR3 sequence reads: CSVELAGVYTQYF. The CDR3 DNA is TGCAGCGTTGAGTTGGCCGGAGTTTATACGCAGTATTTT.

V is TRBV6-5 and J is TRBJ1-2; no reliable D call. The germline V gene has CDR1 MNHEY and CDR2 SVGAGI. The CDR3 is made up of 13 amino acids. V was shortened by 0 bases and J by 6 bases, with 8 bases between the two germline ends. Here the CDR3 reads CASSYSALNGYTF. The CDR3, as DNA: TGTGCCAGCAGTTACTCTGCGCTTAATGGCTACACCTTC.

Only one count was recorded for this clone. The J gene is TRBJ2-5, the V gene TRBV18, with TRBD2 matching over 12 bases. Germline assignment: CDR1 KGHSH and CDR2 LQKENI. J lost 5 bases, V lost 2 bases, and 6 bases had no gene match. The CDR3 runs to 16 residues. CDR3 loop: CASSPRTSGTKETQYF. The CDR3 nucleotides read TGTGCCAGCTCACCAAGGACTAGCGGGACGAAGGAGACCCAGTACTTC.

The J gene is TRBJ1-5, the V gene TRBV28; perhaps TRBD1 as D (5 bases). CDR1 is MDHEN, CDR2 SYDVKM, per germline. This CDR3 is built from 14 residues. The V end was cut by 6 bases, the J end by 2 bases, with 11 bases between. The CDR3 is CASSIGGGNQPQHF. The CDR3 DNA reads as TGTGCCAGCAGCATCGGGGGAGGCAATCAGCCCCAGCATTTT.

CDR3 DNA: TGCGCCAGCAGCGTACTAGCGGGGGAGACCCAGTACTTC. Translation: CASSVLAGETQYF. The chain recombines TRBV5-1 with TRBJ2-5, with 10 bases matching TRBD2. With 4 bases clipped from V and 5 bases from J, the junction kept 2 bases outside the gene matches. The CDR3 contains 13 residues. Germline-derived CDR1 and CDR2 are SGHRS and YFSETQ.

The genes are TRBV28 and TRBJ2-7; TRBD1 might be the D (7 bases). Germline assignment: CDR1 MDHEN and CDR2 SYDVKM. The CDR3 covers 14 residues. V dropped 7 bases and J dropped 2 bases, with 15 bases sitting between them. The CDR3 sequence is CASIPGGQPYEQYF. As DNA, the CDR3 is TGTGCCAGCATTCCCGGGGGACAGCCCTACGAGCAGTACTTC.

The chain carries TRBV12-3 or TRBV12-4 and TRBJ1-2; D is unclear. This CDR3 is built from 13 residues. V lost 6 bases and J 0 bases, leaving 8 bases between the germline ends. The CDR3 loop reads CASRSVANYGYTF. The CDR3 DNA is TGTGCCAGCAGGTCAGTGGCTAACTATGGCTACACCTTC.

This chain connects TRBV7-2 to TRBJ2-2; 8 bases align to TRBD2. The CDR3 runs to 15 residues. Germline lookup yields CDR1 SGHTA and CDR2 FQGNSA. Unmatched junction bases numbered 8, after V lost 5 bases and J lost 6 bases. CDR3 in DNA: TGTGCCAGCAGCCCCAGCGGGAGTGTCGCCGGGGAGCTGTTTTTT. Translated, it gives CASSPSGSVAGELFF.

The chain employs TRBV30 and TRBJ2-3; 8 bases line up with TRBD2. V lost 0 bases to trimming and J lost 4 bases; unmatched junction nucleotides: 6. This CDR3 contains 15 residues. CDR1 and CDR2 (germline): GTSNPN, SVGIG (reference sequence). CDR3 sequence (DNA): TGTGCCTGGAGTGTGGGGGCGGGAGGATCAGATACGCAGTATTTT. Amino acid sequence: CAWSVGAGGSDTQYF.

This clone occurred once. V gene TRBV6-5 combines with J gene TRBJ1-1; D is possibly TRBD1 (5 bases). This CDR3 comprises 15 residues. Looked up from germline, CDR1 is MNHEY and CDR2 is SVGAGI. Trimming removed 3 bases from V and 1 base from J, with 12 bases in between. CDR3 DNA sequence: TGTGCCAGCAGTTATCAAGGTCAGGGGAACACTGAAGCTTTCTTT. Amino acids: CASSYQGQGNTEAFF.

The V and J genes are TRBV5-6 and TRBJ1-3; D is perhaps TRBD1 (5 bases). V lost 9 bases and J 2 bases, leaving 15 bases between the germline ends. The CDR3 runs to 14 residues. The germline gives CDR1 SGHDT, CDR2 YYEEEE. The chain's CDR3 is CATQRAGTGNTIYF. CDR3 bases: TGTGCCACGCAAAGGGCAGGGACTGGAAACACCATATATTTT.

J is TRBJ1-5 and V is TRBV24-1, with 8 bases lining up with TRBD1. The CDR3 has 16 residues. Germline V gene sequence: CDR1 KGHDR, CDR2 SFDVKD. V dropped 5 bases and J dropped 4; count of bases not matched to a gene: 9. The chain's CDR3 is CATSGRDRPGNQPQHF. The CDR3 nucleotides are TGTGCCACCAGTGGGAGGGACAGGCCTGGGAATCAGCCCCAGCATTTT.

The rearrangement links TRBV7-8 to TRBJ1-3; the match to TRBD1 covers 7 bases. The V gene's germline CDR1 is SGHVS and CDR2 FQNEAQ. Losses at the gene ends were 5 bases for V and 0 bases for J; bases not matched to a gene: 10. The CDR3 extends over 17 amino acids. The CDR3 sequence: CASSPQGSPISGNTIYF. As DNA, the CDR3 is TGTGCCAGCAGCCCACAGGGGTCACCGATCTCTGGAAACACCATATATTTT.

The chain employs TRBV19 and TRBJ2-2, with D tentatively TRBD1 (6 bases). This CDR3 is 15 amino acids long. V was pared by 7 bases and J by 6 bases, with 18 bases between. Germline V gene sequence: CDR1 LNHDA, CDR2 SQIVND (reference sequence). In DNA, the CDR3 is TGTGCCAGTACCTCAGCAGGGGCAGGAGCCGGGGAGCTGTTTTTT. Protein product: CASTSAGAGAGELFF. Using reference TRBV19 and TRBJ2-2 for the parts outside the CDR3, the full variable domain is DGGITQSPKYLFRKEGQNVTLSCEQNLNHDAMYWYRQDPGQGLRLIYYSQIVNDFQKGDIAEGYSVSREKKESFPLTVTSAQKNPTAFYLCASTSAGAGAGELFFGEGSRLTVL.

The CDR3 DNA reads TGTGCCAGCAGCCCGGGGACTTACACCGGGGAGCTGTTTTTT. Amino acids: CASSPGTYTGELFF. The rearrangement joins TRBV7-2 to TRBJ2-2; D might be TRBD2 (6 bases). Germline values: CDR1 SGHTA, CDR2 FQGNSA. This CDR3 region has 14 residues. The ends were cut back, 5 bases at V and 3 bases at J, with 10 bases in the middle.

V is TRBV29-1 and J is TRBJ2-1, with 7 bases matching TRBD2. CDR1 is SQVTM and CDR2 is ANQGSEA in the germline V gene. The CDR3 is 15 residues long. V shed 3 bases and J 3 bases; nucleotides not matched to a gene: 8. The CDR3 loop reads CSVEIPREFYNEQFF. CDR3 nucleotides: TGCAGCGTTGAGATCCCGCGGGAGTTCTACAATGAGCAGTTCTTC.

There are a few counts of this clone. The V call is TRBV2, the J call TRBJ1-5; perhaps TRBD1 as D (5 bases). Germline values: CDR1 SNHLY, CDR2 FYNNEI. V was pared by 2 bases and J by 6 bases, with 8 bases between. The CDR3 totals 13 residues. The CDR3 DNA sequence: TGTGCCAGCAGTGAACAGGGTGCTCAGCCCCAGCATTTT. This translates into CASSEQGAQPQHF.